The subject of this entry is one T cell receptor (beta chain). Generated by immunoSEQ multiplex PCR, the TCRdb table keeps only in-frame clones and is missing some. The repertoire holds about 77,000 clones, with around nine tenths as singletons. The entry originates in a study of T cell changes during pregnancy in multiple sclerosis. Trimming stripped 4 bases from V and 5 bases from J, with 10 bases between. This CDR3 region has 12 residues. The germline V gene has CDR1 SGHNT and CDR2 YYREEE (reference sequence). The sample in question was peripheral blood, obtained before pregnancy. The chain has TRBV5-4 and TRBJ2-7; the D is unclear. The TCR sequence derives from a female donor with multiple sclerosis, enrolled in a pregnancy study. The CDR3 nucleotides read TGTGCCAGCAGCAGCCCCGGTAACGAGCAGTACTTC. As protein: CASSSPGNEQYF.